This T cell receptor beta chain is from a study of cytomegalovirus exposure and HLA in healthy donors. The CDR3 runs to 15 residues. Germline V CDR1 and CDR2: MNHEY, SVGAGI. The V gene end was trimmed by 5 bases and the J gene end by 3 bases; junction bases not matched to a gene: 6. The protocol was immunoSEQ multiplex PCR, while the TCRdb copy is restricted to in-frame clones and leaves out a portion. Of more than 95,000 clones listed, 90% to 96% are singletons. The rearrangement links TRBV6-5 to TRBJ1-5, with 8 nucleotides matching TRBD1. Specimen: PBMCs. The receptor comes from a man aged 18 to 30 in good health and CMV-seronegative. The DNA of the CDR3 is TGTGCCAGCAGTCGCACAGGGGGATTCAATCAGCCCCAGCATTTT. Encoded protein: CASSRTGGFNQPQHF.